One and the same sample provided the 26 T cell receptor beta chains below, sequenced in a study of blood T cell repertoires in COVID-19. Profiled with immunoSEQ multiplex PCR; TCRdb holds only in-frame clones, not every one. This table holds 380,000 or so clones, approximately 88% found once. Sequences were obtained from PBMCs or T cells enriched from blood (not recorded which). The receptor source for this set is a woman in her thirties or forties with acute COVID-19.

As DNA, the CDR3 is TGTGCCACCAGTGAGGGGACAGGGGATTTTGGCTATGGCTACACCTTC. Protein: CATSEGTGDFGYGYTF. The rearrangement links TRBV24-1 to TRBJ1-2, with 10 bases identical to TRBD1. CDR1 and CDR2 (germline): KGHDR, SFDVKD. There are 16 residues in the CDR3. Losses at the gene ends were 4 bases for V and 4 bases for J; bases not matched to a gene: 8.

This clone was counted a single time. The chain has TRBV27 and TRBJ2-7; 10 bases map to TRBD2. Germline assignment: CDR1 MNHEY and CDR2 SMNVEV (reference sequence). The CDR3 covers 14 residues. Germline trimming cut 8 bases from V and 0 bases from J; bases unmatched to any gene: 4. CDR3 in amino acids: CASGTSGVSYEQYF. As DNA, the CDR3 is TGTGCCAGCGGTACTAGCGGGGTCTCCTACGAGCAGTACTTC.

This clone appeared a few times. This chain links TRBV6-5 with TRBJ2-3; TRBD1 agrees at 11 bases. The J segment lost 8 bases and the V segment lost 6 bases, leaving 7 bases of the junction unmatched. The CDR3 spans 14 residues. CDR1 MNHEY and CDR2 SVGAGI come from the germline V gene. CDR3 coding DNA: TGTGCCAGCAGGGGACAGGGGGAGCCAGGTACGCAGTATTTT. This gives the protein CASRGQGEPGTQYF.

The chain links TRBV6-5 to TRBJ1-1; tentatively, D is TRBD1 (5 bases). The germline V gene encodes CDR1 MNHEY and CDR2 SVGAGI. This CDR3 is built from 15 residues. V shed 7 bases and J shed 0 bases, with 15 bases lying between them. The CDR3 nucleotides are TGTGCCAGCACCACAACGGGGGAGATGAACACTGAAGCTTTCTTT. This encodes CASTTTGEMNTEAFF.

This clone was found once. The J gene is TRBJ1-1, the V gene TRBV6-5; D is possibly TRBD1 (5 bases). CDR1 is MNHEY, CDR2 SVGAGI, per germline. This CDR3 is built from 12 residues. Trimming pared 5 bases from V and 11 bases from J, leaving 15 bases between. The CDR3 region is CASSPISGVAFF. CDR3 bases: TGTGCCAGCAGTCCCATTTCGGGGGTGGCTTTCTTT.

The chain uses TRBV9 and TRBJ1-6, with a weak D call TRBD1 (5 bases). V was shortened by 2 bases and J by 6 bases, with 9 bases between the two germline ends. The CDR3 has 14 residues. Germline V gene lookup returns CDR1 SGDLS and CDR2 YYNGEE. For the CDR3, the DNA is TGTGCCAGCAGCGTCCCGGGGGTTAATTCACCCCTCCACTTT. The encoded protein is CASSVPGVNSPLHF.

The chain combines TRBV24-1 with TRBJ1-2, with 7 bases identical to TRBD1. The CDR3 is made up of 12 amino acids. The germline V gene encodes CDR1 KGHDR and CDR2 SFDVKD. The V and J ends lost 6 bases and 4 bases, in that order; junction bases with no gene match: 1. CDR3: CATSRQGYGYTF. CDR3 coding DNA: TGTGCCACCAGTAGACAGGGCTATGGCTACACCTTC.

This clone has only one observation. The chain joins TRBV6-5 to TRBJ1-4, with 7 positions matching TRBD1. With V trimmed by 11 bases and J by 8 bases, 8 bases remained unmatched. Germline CDR1 and CDR2: MNHEY and SVGAGI. The CDR3 runs to 12 residues. The CDR3 loop is CAGGGAGEKLFF. In DNA form, the CDR3 reads TGTGCCGGAGGGGGCGCCGGGGAAAAACTGTTTTTT.

In its sample, this clone was seen a few times. This chain uses TRBV30 with TRBJ2-1, with 7 nucleotides matching TRBD2. J gave up 6 bases and V 3 bases, and 5 bases lay outside the gene matches. Germline V gene data show CDR1 as GTSNPN and CDR2 as SVGIG (reference sequence). The CDR3 is 13 residues long. CDR3 loop: CAWRLRGTNEQFF. DNA for the CDR3: TGTGCCTGGAGGCTGCGGGGGACCAATGAGCAGTTCTTC.

This chain uses TRBV6-5 with TRBJ1-1; D gene uncertain. V was trimmed by 6 bases and J by 1 base, leaving 9 bases between them. Germline loops: CDR1 MNHEY, CDR2 SVGAGI. The CDR3 is made up of 13 amino acids. The DNA of the CDR3 is TGTGCCAGCAGGCTTATGAGGAACACTGAAGCTTTCTTT. This encodes CASRLMRNTEAFF.

The sample holds a few counts of this clone. V and J are TRBV19 and TRBJ1-5; maybe TRBD1 (6 bases). The V and J ends lost 6 bases and 4 bases respectively, with 13 bases between them. The CDR3 runs 14 residues. Germline-derived CDR1 and CDR2 are LNHDA and SQIVND (reference sequence). The CDR3 region is CASRTGIGNQPQHF. The CDR3 DNA is TGTGCCAGTAGAACAGGGATTGGAAATCAGCCCCAGCATTTT. Complete variable domain (other parts from reference TRBV19 and TRBJ1-5): DGGITQSPKYLFRKEGQNVTLSCEQNLNHDAMYWYRQDPGQGLRLIYYSQIVNDFQKGDIAEGYSVSREKKESFPLTVTSAQKNPTAFYLCASRTGIGNQPQHFGDGTRLSIL.

The rearrangement joins TRBV11-2 to TRBJ2-7, with 11 positions matching TRBD1. The CDR3 has 14 amino acids. V was pared by 3 bases and J by 6 bases, with 4 bases of the junction left unmatched. CDR1 and CDR2 from the germline V gene are SGHAT and FQNNGV. For the CDR3, the DNA is TGTGCCAGCAGCTTGGGACAGGGGGGATCCGAGCAGTACTTC. It codes for CASSLGQGGSEQYF.

The V and J genes are TRBV29-1 and TRBJ1-1; 10 bases agree with TRBD1. In germline, CDR1 is SQVTM, CDR2 ANQGSEA. V trimming: 5 bases; J trimming: 2 bases; junction bases outside the gene matches: 8. The CDR3 is 15 amino acids. The CDR3 loop is CSVYGQGGGNTEAFF. The CDR3, as DNA: TGCAGCGTTTACGGACAGGGGGGAGGTAACACTGAAGCTTTCTTT.

For the CDR3, the DNA is TGTGCCAGCAGCCAGAACGGGGACAATGAGCAGTTCTTC. Translating gives CASSQNGDNEQFF. J is TRBJ2-1 and V is TRBV3-1 (or the pseudogene TRBV3-2), with D tentatively TRBD2 (5 bases). The CDR3 runs to 13 residues. The V gene lost 3 bases and the J gene lost 5 bases, with 8 bases spanning the gap. The germline V gene encodes CDR1 LGHDT and CDR2 YNNKEL (reference sequence).

V and J are TRBV3-1 (or the pseudogene TRBV3-2) and TRBJ1-1; the D gene is possibly TRBD1 (5 bases). The CDR3 length is 14 residues. V was shortened by 1 base and J by 0 bases, with 6 bases between the two germline ends. Germline values: CDR1 LGHDT, CDR2 YNNKEL (reference sequence). The DNA for the CDR3 is TGTGCCAGCAGCCAAGGCAGGGTGAACACTGAAGCTTTCTTT. This encodes CASSQGRVNTEAFF.

The chain has TRBV4-1 and TRBJ1-4; D ambiguous. The CDR3 is made up of 17 amino acids. Trimming removed 0 bases from V and 8 bases from J, with 19 bases in between. Germline lookup yields CDR1 MGHRA and CDR2 YSYEKL. The CDR3 is CASSQDALGGRREKLFF. CDR3 nucleotides: TGCGCCAGCAGCCAAGATGCCCTCGGCGGCCGTCGGGAAAAACTGTTTTTT.

This chain joins TRBV15 and TRBJ1-3, with no clear D. V was cut by 2 bases and J by 0 bases, with 8 bases left in between. Germline-derived CDR1 and CDR2 are LNHNV and YYDKDF (reference sequence). The CDR3 covers 15 residues. The CDR3 loop is CATSRQQSSGNTIYF. DNA for the CDR3: TGTGCCACCAGCAGACAACAAAGCTCTGGAAACACCATATATTTT.

The gene calls are TRBV6-5 and TRBJ1-5; no definite D call. V was cut by 6 bases and J by 2 bases, with 14 bases left in between. CDR1 and CDR2 from the germline V gene are MNHEY and SVGAGI. This CDR3 has 15 amino acids. This chain's CDR3 is CASRERTGGNQPQHF. CDR3 nucleotides: TGTGCCAGCAGGGAGCGGACCGGCGGCAATCAGCCCCAGCATTTT.

This chain connects TRBV5-6 to TRBJ1-2; D unresolved. The CDR3 runs to 15 residues. Germline CDR1 reads SGHDT; CDR2 reads YYEEEE. V was cut by 0 bases and J by 1 base, with 10 bases left in between. The DNA for the CDR3 is TGTGCCAGCAGCTTGGGGGCCGGGGATAACTATGGCTACACCTTC. Encoded protein: CASSLGAGDNYGYTF.

The rearrangement links TRBV20-1 to TRBJ1-5; TRBD1 might be the D (5 bases). CDR1 DFQATT and CDR2 SNEGSKA come from the germline V gene (reference sequence). V lost 6 bases and J lost 2, with 11 bases in between. The CDR3 length is 13 residues. The CDR3 bases are TGCAGTGCCAGTTGGGGCGGCAATCAGCCCCAGCATTTT. This encodes CSASWGGNQPQHF.

The CDR3 loop reads CASSRLAGSYNEQFF. The CDR3 DNA sequence: TGTGCCAGCAGCCGACTAGCGGGGTCCTACAATGAGCAGTTCTTC. The genes are TRBV3-1 (or the pseudogene TRBV3-2) and TRBJ2-1; 11 bases map to TRBD2. The V and J ends lost 4 bases and 1 base, in that order; junction bases with no gene match: 0. CDR1 and CDR2 from the germline V gene are LGHDT and YNNKEL (reference sequence). The CDR3 loop spans 15 amino acids.

The chain has TRBV10-3 and TRBJ1-1; TRBD1 matches 8 bases. V lost 5 bases and J lost 6; bases outside the gene matches: 5. Per the germline V gene, CDR1 is ENHRY and CDR2 is SYGVKD. CDR3 length: 13 amino acids. The CDR3 here is CAISPGGFAEAFF. The CDR3 coding sequence is TGTGCCATCAGTCCAGGGGGCTTTGCTGAAGCTTTCTTT.

J is TRBJ1-6 and V is TRBV7-2; D call uncertain. V lost 3 bases and J lost 4, with 13 bases in between. Germline V gives CDR1 SGHTA, CDR2 FQGNSA. This CDR3 has 16 residues. The CDR3 protein is CASSFRSLGYNSPLHF. CDR3 nucleotide sequence: TGTGCCAGCAGCTTTCGCAGCCTAGGATATAATTCACCCCTCCACTTT.

This chain uses TRBV7-9 with TRBJ1-2; D is unclear. This CDR3 has 13 amino acids. Germline V gene sequence: CDR1 SEHNR, CDR2 FQNEAQ (reference sequence). V was cut by 8 bases and J by 7 bases, with 17 bases left in between. Written as DNA, the CDR3 is TGTGCCAGCTCCGGTTTCTTCCCCGGTGGCTACACCTTC. Protein sequence: CASSGFFPGGYTF.

This clone was seen only once. The J gene is TRBJ2-1, the V gene TRBV5-1, with 8 nucleotides matching TRBD1. The CDR3 length is 15 residues. V gave up 4 bases and J gave up 2 bases; unmatched junction bases: 5. Germline CDR1 SGHRS, CDR2 YFSETQ. The CDR3 loop is CASSPGQGTYNEQFF. CDR3 in DNA: TGCGCCAGCAGCCCTGGACAGGGAACCTACAATGAGCAGTTCTTC.

The genes are TRBV27 and TRBJ2-2, with 7 nucleotides matching TRBD1. Germline CDR1 and CDR2: MNHEY and SMNVEV (reference sequence). The CDR3 sequence is 14 residues long. V was clipped by 6 bases and J by 3 bases; unmatched bases: 4. CDR3 loop: CASRPQGDTGELFF. CDR3 in DNA: TGTGCCAGCAGACCGCAGGGGGACACCGGGGAGCTGTTTTTT.